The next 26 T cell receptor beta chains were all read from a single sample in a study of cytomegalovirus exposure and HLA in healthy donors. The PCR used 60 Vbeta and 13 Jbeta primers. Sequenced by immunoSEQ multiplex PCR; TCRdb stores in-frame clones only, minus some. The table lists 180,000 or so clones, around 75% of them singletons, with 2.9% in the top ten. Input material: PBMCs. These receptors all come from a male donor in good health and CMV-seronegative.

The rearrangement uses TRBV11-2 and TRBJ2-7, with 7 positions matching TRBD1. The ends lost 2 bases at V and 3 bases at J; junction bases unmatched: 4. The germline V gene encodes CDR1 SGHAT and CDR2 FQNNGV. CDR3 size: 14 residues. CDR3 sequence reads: CASSLNTGDYEQYF. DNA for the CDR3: TGTGCCAGCAGCTTAAACACAGGGGACTACGAGCAGTACTTC.

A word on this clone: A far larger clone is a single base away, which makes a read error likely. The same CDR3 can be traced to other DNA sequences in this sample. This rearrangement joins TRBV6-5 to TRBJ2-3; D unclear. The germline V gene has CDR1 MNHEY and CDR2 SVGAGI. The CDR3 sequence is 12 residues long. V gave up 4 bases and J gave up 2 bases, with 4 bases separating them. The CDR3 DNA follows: TGTGCCAGCAGTTCCCTCACAGATACGCAGTATTTT. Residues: CASSSLTDTQYF.

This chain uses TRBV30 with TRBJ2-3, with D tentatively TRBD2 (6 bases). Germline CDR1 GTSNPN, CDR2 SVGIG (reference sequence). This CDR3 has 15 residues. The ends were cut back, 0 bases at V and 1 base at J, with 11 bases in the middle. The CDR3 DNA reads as TGTGCCTGGAGTGTACTCGGGAGACGCACAGATACGCAGTATTTT. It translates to CAWSVLGRRTDTQYF.

The CDR3 DNA is TGTGCCTGGAGCCCCGAACAGGGGGCTGGGGATCAGCCCCAGCATTTT. It codes for CAWSPEQGAGDQPQHF. This chain connects TRBV30 to TRBJ1-5; 9 bases agree with TRBD1. The CDR3 is 16 residues long. Germline CDR1 reads GTSNPN; CDR2 reads SVGIG (reference sequence). With V trimmed by 3 bases and J by 5 bases, 11 bases remained unmatched.

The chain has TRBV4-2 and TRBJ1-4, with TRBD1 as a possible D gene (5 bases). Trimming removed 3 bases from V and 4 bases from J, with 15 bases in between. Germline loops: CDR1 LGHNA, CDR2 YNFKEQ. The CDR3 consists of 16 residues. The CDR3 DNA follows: TGTGCCAGCAGCCACGGGGGGACCGTCGTTAATGAAAAACTGTTTTTT. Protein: CASSHGGTVVNEKLFF.

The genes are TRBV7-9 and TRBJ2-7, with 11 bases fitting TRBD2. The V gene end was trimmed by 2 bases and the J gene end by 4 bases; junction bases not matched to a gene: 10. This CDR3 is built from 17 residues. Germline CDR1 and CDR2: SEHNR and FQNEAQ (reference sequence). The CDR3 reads CASSLYMTSGISYEQYF. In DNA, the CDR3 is TGTGCCAGCAGCTTATACATGACTAGCGGGATCTCTTACGAGCAGTACTTC. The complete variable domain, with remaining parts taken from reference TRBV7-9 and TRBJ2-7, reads DTGVSQNPRHKITKRGQNVTFRCDPISEHNRLYWYRQTLGQGPEFLTYFQNEAQLEKSRLLSDRFSAERPKGSFSTLEIQRTEQGDSAMYLCASSLYMTSGISYEQYFGPGTRLTVT.

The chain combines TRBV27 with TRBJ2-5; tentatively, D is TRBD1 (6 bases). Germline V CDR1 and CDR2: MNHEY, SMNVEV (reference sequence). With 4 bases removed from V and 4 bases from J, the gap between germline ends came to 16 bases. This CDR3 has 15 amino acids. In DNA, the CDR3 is TGTGCCAGCAGTTACCAACAGGGAACTGGAGAGACCCAGTACTTC. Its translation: CASSYQQGTGETQYF.

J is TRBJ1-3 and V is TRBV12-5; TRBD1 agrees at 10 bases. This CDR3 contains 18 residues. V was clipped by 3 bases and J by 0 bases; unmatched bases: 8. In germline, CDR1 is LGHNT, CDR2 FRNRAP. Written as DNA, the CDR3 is TGTGCTAGTGGTTTCAACCCGGGACAGGGGAACTCTGGAAACACCATATATTTT. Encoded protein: CASGFNPGQGNSGNTIYF.

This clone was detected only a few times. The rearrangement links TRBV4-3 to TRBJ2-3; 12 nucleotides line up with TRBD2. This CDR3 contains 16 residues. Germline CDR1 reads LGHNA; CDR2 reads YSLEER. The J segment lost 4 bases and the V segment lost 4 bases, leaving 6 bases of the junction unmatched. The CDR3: CASSLASGRAADTQYF. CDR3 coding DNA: TGCGCCAGCAGCCTTGCTAGCGGGAGGGCAGCAGATACGCAGTATTTT.

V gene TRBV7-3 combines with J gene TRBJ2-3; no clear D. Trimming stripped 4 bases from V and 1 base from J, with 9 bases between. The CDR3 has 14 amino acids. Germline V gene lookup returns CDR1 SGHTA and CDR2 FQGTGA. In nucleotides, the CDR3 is TGTGCCAGCAGCTCCCAACTTGGCACAGATACGCAGTATTTT. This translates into CASSSQLGTDTQYF.

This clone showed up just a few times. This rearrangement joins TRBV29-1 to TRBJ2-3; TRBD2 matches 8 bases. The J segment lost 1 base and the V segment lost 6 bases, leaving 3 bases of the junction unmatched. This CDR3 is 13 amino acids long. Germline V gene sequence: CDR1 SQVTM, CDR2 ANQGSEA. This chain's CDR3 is CSVMGLGTDTQYF. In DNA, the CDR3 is TGCAGCGTAATGGGACTAGGCACAGATACGCAGTATTTT.

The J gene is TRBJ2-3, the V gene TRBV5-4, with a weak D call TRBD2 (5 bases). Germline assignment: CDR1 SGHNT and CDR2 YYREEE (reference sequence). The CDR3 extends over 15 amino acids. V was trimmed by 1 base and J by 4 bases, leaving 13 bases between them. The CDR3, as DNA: TGTGCCAGCAGCTTGACGGGGTCCCTCGCAGATACGCAGTATTTT. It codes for CASSLTGSLADTQYF.

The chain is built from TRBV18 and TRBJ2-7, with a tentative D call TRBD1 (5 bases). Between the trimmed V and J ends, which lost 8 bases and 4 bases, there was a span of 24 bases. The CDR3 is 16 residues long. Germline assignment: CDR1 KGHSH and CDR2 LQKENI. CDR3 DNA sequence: TGTGCCAGCGCCCCGACTCAGGCAGGGAAAATGTACGAGCAGTACTTC. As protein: CASAPTQAGKMYEQYF.

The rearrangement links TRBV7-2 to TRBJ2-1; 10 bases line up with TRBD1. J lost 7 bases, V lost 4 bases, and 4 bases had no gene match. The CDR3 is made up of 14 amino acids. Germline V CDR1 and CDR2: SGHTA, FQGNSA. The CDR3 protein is CASSSGTGENEQFF. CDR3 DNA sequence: TGTGCCAGCAGCTCCGGGACAGGGGAAAATGAGCAGTTCTTC.

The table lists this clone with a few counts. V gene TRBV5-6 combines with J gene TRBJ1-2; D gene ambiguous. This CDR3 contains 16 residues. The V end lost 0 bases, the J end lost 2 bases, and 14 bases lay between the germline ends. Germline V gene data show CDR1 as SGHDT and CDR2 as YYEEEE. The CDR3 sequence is CASSLAAGTRNYGYTF. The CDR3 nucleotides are TGTGCCAGCAGCTTGGCCGCGGGAACCCGCAACTATGGCTACACCTTC.

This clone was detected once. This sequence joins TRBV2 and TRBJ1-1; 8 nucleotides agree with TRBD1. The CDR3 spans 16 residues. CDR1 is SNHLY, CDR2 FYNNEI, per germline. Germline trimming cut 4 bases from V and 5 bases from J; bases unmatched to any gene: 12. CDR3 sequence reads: CASSGWTGSDGTEAFF. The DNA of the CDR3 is TGTGCCAGCAGTGGTTGGACAGGGAGTGATGGGACTGAAGCTTTCTTT.

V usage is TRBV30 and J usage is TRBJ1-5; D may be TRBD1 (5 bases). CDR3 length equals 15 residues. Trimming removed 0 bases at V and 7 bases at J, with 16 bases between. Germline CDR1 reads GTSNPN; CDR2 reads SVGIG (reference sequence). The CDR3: CAWSVKGRGGQPQHF. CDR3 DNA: TGTGCCTGGAGTGTAAAGGGGAGGGGCGGACAGCCCCAGCATTTT.

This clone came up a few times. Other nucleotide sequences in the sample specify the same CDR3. The CDR3 loop reads CASSIGTSLKETQYF. The CDR3, as DNA: TGTGCCAGTAGTATAGGGACTAGCCTTAAAGAGACCCAGTACTTC. The chain is built from TRBV19 and TRBJ2-5; TRBD2 matches 8 bases. After removal of 1 base from V and 3 bases from J, the junction contained 4 bases not matched to a gene. Germline assignment: CDR1 LNHDA and CDR2 SQIVND (reference sequence). The CDR3 runs 15 residues.

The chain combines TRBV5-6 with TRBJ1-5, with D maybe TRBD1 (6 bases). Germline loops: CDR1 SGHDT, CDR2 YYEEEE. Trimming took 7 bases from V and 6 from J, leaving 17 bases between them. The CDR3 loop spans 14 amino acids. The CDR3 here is CASGLQGVAQPQHF. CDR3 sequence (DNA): TGTGCCAGCGGATTACAGGGCGTCGCTCAGCCCCAGCATTTT.

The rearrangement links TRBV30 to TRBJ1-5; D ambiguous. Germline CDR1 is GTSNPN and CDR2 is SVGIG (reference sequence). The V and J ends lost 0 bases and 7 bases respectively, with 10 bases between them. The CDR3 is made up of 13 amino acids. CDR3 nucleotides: TGTGCCTGGAGTGTGGAGATGCACCAGCCCCAGCATTTT. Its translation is CAWSVEMHQPQHF.

This CDR3 reads CATQRGGEDTQYF. The CDR3 DNA reads as TGTGCCACCCAGCGGGGGGGCGAGGATACGCAGTATTTT. V and J are TRBV6-6 and TRBJ2-3; 10 nucleotides match TRBD2. From germline, CDR1 is MNHNY and CDR2 SVGAGI (reference sequence). V lost 10 bases, J lost 6 bases, and 7 bases stayed unmatched. The CDR3 has 13 residues.

Written as DNA, the CDR3 is TGCGCCAGCAGCCAGGGCCCGGGACAGGGGGCAGGCGAGCAGTACTTC. Translation gives CASSQGPGQGAGEQYF. The chain employs TRBV4-3 and TRBJ2-7; 12 positions match TRBD1. This CDR3 is built from 16 residues. V shed 3 bases and J 6 bases; nucleotides not matched to a gene: 9. CDR1 is LGHNA and CDR2 is YSLEER in the germline V gene.

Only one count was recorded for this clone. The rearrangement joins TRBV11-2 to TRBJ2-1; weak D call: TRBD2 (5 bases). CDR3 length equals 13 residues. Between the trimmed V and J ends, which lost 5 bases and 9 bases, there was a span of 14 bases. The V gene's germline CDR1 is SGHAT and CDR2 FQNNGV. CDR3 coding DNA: TGTGCCAGCAGCACCTGGCTAGCAGGTGAGCAGTTCTTC. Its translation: CASSTWLAGEQFF.

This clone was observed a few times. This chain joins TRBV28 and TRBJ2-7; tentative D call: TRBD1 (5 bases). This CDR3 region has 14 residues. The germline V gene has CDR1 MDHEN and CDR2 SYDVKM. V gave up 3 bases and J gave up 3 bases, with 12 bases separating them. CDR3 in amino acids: CASSFLTVIYEQYF. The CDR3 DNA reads TGTGCCAGCAGTTTCTTGACAGTAATCTACGAGCAGTACTTC.

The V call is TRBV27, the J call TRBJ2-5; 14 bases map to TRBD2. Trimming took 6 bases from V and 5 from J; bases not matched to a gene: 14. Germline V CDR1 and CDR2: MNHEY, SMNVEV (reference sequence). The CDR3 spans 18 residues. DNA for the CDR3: TGTGCCAGCAGGCAATCCGGGACTAGCGGGAGCATTGTGGAGACCCAGTACTTC. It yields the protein CASRQSGTSGSIVETQYF.

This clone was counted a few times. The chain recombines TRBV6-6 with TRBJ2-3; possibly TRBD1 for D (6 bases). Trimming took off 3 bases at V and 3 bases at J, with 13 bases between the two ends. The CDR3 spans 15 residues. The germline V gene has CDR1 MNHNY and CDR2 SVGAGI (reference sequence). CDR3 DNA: TGTGCCAGCAGTTATCAGGGGCGGAATACAGATACGCAGTATTTT. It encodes CASSYQGRNTDTQYF.